The present entry profiles one T cell receptor (beta chain) with its context. The data were taken from a study of blood T cell repertoires in COVID-19. Study-wide context: Collection of acute and convalescent COVID-19 samples took place in the United States, Italy and Spain. In each case, the material was cDNA or gDNA derived from T cells, B-cell-depleted T cells, or PBMCs.

How the authors handled the data: Reference gene primer amplification gave nucleated cell count estimates. The protocol was immunoSEQ multiplex PCR, while the TCRdb copy is restricted to in-frame clones and leaves out a portion. That table furnishes V, J and clone size, whereas the DNA furnished D and trimming. The data contain some 11,000 clones, about 85% of them singletons. V was pared by 4 bases and J by 2 bases, with 15 bases between. CDR1 is SGHVS and CDR2 is FQNEAQ in the germline V gene. This CDR3 has 16 residues. The chain links TRBV7-8 to TRBJ1-3; D gene unclear. Input material: peripheral blood. The TCR was taken from a man between 25 and 39 years old with active or convalescent COVID-19. CDR3 region: CASSSKKGGTGNTIYF. Here the CDR3 DNA reads TGTGCCAGCAGCTCGAAAAAAGGAGGAACTGGAAACACCATATATTTT. Drawing the rest from reference TRBV7-8 and TRBJ1-3, the complete variable domain is GAGVSQSPRYKVAKRGQDVALRCDPISGHVSLFWYQQALGQGPEFLTYFQNEAQLDKSGLPSDRFFAERPEGSVSTLKIQRTQQEDSAVYLCASSSKKGGTGNTIYFGEGSWLTVV.